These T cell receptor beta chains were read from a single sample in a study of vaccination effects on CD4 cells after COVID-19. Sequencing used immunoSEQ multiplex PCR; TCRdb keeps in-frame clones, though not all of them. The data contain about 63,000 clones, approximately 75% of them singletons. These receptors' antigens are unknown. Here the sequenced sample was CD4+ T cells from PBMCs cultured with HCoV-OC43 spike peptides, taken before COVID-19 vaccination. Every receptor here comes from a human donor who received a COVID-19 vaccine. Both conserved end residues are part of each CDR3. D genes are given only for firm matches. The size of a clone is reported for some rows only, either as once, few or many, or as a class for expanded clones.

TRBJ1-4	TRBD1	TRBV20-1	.	TGCAGTGCTAGTGAATCGGACAGGGTTAATGAAAAACTGTTTTTT	CSASESDRVNEKLFF
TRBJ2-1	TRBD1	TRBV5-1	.	TGCGCCAGCAGCATAGGACAGGGGGCCTACAATGAGCAGTTCTTC	CASSIGQGAYNEQFF
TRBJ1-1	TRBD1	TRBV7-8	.	TGTGCCAGCAGCTCAAACAGGGGAGTGAACACTGAAGCTTTCTTT	CASSSNRGVNTEAFF
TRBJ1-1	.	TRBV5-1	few	TGCGCCAGCAGCTTGGCCGAGGGTGGCACTGAAGCTTTCTTT	CASSLAEGGTEAFF
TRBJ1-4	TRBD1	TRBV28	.	TGTGCCAGCGGGAACGGAGGGGGCGAGGGGGAAAAACTGTTTTTT	CASGNGGGEGEKLFF
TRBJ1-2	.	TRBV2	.	TGTGCCAGCAGTGCAGGGGTAAGCTACACCTTC	CASSAGVSYTF
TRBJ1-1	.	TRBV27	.	TGTGCCAGCAGATCAACAGTTATTAACACTGAAGCTTTCTTT	CASRSTVINTEAFF
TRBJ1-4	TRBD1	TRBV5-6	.	TGTGCCAGCAGCTCCCCCGGGACAGGGGAGGTGGCTAATGAAAAACTGTTTTTT	CASSSPGTGEVANEKLFF
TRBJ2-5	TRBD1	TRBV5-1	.	TGCGCCAGCAGGTTGACAGGGGGCCTAGAGACCCAGTACTTC	CASRLTGGLETQYF
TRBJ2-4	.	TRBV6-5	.	TGTGCCACCGCTCCTTTGGGGTTTGACAAAAACATTCAGTACTTC	CATAPLGFDKNIQYF
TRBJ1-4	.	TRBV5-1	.	TGCGCCAGCAGCCCGGGGCCGGGAGGGGAAAAACTGTTTTTT	CASSPGPGGEKLFF
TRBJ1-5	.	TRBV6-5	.	TGTGCCAGTACGGGGGGCCGAAGCAATCAGCCCCAGCATTTT	CASTGGRSNQPQHF
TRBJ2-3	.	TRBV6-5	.	TGTGCCAGCAGAATAGGGGGGAGCACAGATACGCAGTATTTT	CASRIGGSTDTQYF
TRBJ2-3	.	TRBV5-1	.	TGCGCCAGCAGCACGCGGGGGCTCTACACAGATACGCAGTATTTT	CASSTRGLYTDTQYF
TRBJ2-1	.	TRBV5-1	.	TGCGCCAGCAGCTTACAGGGAAGCAATGAGCAGTTCTTC	CASSLQGSNEQFF
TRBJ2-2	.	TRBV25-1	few	TGTGCCAGCAGTGAAATTTTAGCGACCGGGGAGCTGTTTTTT	CASSEILATGELFF
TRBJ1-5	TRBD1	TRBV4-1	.	TGCGCCAGCAGCCTTCTTGCAGGGGGGCCCCAGCATTTT	CASSLLAGGPQHF
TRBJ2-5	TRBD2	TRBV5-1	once	TGCGCCAGCAGCGTACCCGGGACTAGCGGGGGGGATGGGGAGACCCAGTACTTC	CASSVPGTSGGDGETQYF
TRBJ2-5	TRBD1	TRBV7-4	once	TGTGCCAGCAGCTTAGGGGGCGGGGACAGGGGGGTCTTTGACCAGACCCAGTACTTC	CASSLGGGDRGVFDQTQYF
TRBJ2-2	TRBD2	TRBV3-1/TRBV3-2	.	TGTGCCAGCAGCGCGGGACTACCCCGGGGGACCGGGGAGCTGTTTTTT	CASSAGLPRGTGELFF
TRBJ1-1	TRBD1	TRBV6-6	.	TGTGCCAGCAGGTCCGGGACAGGGCGGACTGAAGCTTTCTTT	CASRSGTGRTEAFF
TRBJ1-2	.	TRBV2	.	TGTGCCAGCAGTGAAAGGCGTATTAACTATGGCTACACCTTC	CASSERRINYGYTF
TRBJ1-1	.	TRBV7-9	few	TGTGCCAGCAGCTTTCAGACAGGAGCTTTCTTT	CASSFQTGAFF
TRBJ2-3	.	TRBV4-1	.	TGCGCCAGCAGCCAAGTTGATGGGGGGAGGACAGATACGCAGTATTTT	CASSQVDGGRTDTQYF